This TCR beta chain comes out of a study of T-cell reconstitution after alpha-beta-depleted transplantation in children. The CDR3 consists of 18 residues. V was pared by 5 bases and J by 1 base, with 13 bases of the junction left unmatched. The V gene's germline CDR1 is MNHNS and CDR2 SASEGT. This clonotype came up many times. Its antigen is still unknown. Study-level results: Reportedly, only several hundred clones from non-depleted graft cells drove alpha-beta T-cell counts at about two months. After transplant, high TCRbeta diversity at day 60 in some patients arose from surviving recipient T cells and thymic progenitors. One year post-transplant, T-cell counts and diversity were largely derived from T cells produced anew.

This sample's TCRbeta library carried unique molecular identifier barcodes. TCRdb analysed the PCR reads with MiXCR anew, one entry per CDR3 protein. The repertoire holds roughly 160,000 distinct CDR3 sequences, with 11% as singletons. This specimen consisted of PBMCs, obtained before TCRalphabeta/CD19-depleted stem cell transplant. V gene TRBV6-1 combines with J gene TRBJ1-3; 8 bases are a match to TRBD1. The receptor was derived from a boy aged 2 to 9 with acute myeloid leukemia, due to receive a stem cell transplant. CDR3 amino acids: CASSRGRRQGASGNTIYF. CDR3 nucleotide sequence: TGTGCCAGCAGTAGGGGGAGGCGTCAGGGGGCATCTGGAAACACCATATATTTT.